This T cell receptor (beta chain) derives from a study of T cells after yellow fever vaccination. Germline V gives CDR1 SGHVS, CDR2 FNYEAQ. The CDR3 loop spans 14 amino acids. Unmatched junction bases numbered 6, after V lost 3 bases and J lost 8 bases. In making TCR cDNA, 5'RACE template switching added a universal primer site and UMIs to it. Via MiXCR, TCRdb re-called the 5' RACE reads, giving one row per CDR3 protein. Of 45,000 to 65,000 distinct CDR3 sequences listed, 6.6% are singletons. Study-wide findings and caveats: The study found a weaker secondary response that peaked faster, day 5 versus 15.

The TCR sequence derives from a man between 18 and 35 years old who received the YFV17D yellow fever vaccine. The J gene is TRBJ2-1, the V gene TRBV7-6; 8 bases match TRBD2. Sequencing used CD8+ T cells not binding an NS4B(214-222) dextramer, sorted from PBMCs, obtained around 45 days after the first yellow fever vaccination. CDR3 bases: TGTGCCAGCAGCTTCTTCGGGGGGGCGGATGAGCAGTTCTTC. Translation gives CASSFFGGADEQFF.